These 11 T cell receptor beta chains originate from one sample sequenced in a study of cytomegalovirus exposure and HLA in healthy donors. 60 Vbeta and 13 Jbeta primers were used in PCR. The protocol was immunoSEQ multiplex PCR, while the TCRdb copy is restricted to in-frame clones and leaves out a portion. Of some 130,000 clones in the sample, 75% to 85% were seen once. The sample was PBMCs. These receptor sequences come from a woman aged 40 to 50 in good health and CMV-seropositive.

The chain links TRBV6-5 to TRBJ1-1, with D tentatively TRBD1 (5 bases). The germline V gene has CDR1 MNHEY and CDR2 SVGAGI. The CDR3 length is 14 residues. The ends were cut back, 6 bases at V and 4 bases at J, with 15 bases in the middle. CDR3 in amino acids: CASRPRDWGTEAFF. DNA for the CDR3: TGTGCCAGCAGACCCCGGGACTGGGGCACTGAAGCTTTCTTT.

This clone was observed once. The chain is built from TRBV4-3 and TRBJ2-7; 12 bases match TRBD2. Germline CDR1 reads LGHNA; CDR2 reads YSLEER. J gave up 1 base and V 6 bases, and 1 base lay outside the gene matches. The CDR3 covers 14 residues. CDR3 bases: TGCGCCAGCAGTGGACTAGCGGGATCCTACGAGCAGTACTTC. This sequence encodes CASSGLAGSYEQYF.

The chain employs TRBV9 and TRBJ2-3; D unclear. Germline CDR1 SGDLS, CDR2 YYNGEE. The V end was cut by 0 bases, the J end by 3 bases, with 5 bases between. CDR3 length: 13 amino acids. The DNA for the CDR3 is TGTGCCAGCAGCGTAGTAGTGACAGATACGCAGTATTTT. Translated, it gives CASSVVVTDTQYF. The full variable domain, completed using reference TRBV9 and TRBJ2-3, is DSGVTQTPKHLITATGQRVTLRCSPRSGDLSVYWYQQSLDQGLQFLIQYYNGEERAKGNILERFSAQQFPDLHSELNLSSLELGDSALYFCASSVVVTDTQYFGPGTRLTVL.

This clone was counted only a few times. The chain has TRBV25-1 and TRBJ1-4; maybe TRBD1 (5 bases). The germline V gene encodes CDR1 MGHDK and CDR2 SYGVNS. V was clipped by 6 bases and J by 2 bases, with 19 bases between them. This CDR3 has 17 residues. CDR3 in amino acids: CASSDIRTGRTNEKLFF. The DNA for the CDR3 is TGTGCCAGCAGCGACATCAGAACAGGCCGCACTAATGAAAAACTGTTTTTT.

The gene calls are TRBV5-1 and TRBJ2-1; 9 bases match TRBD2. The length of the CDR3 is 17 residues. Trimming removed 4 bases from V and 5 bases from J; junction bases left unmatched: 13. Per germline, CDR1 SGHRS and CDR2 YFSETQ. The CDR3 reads CASSLTMIAGENNEQFF. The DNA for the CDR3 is TGCGCCAGCAGCCTTACTATGATAGCGGGAGAGAACAATGAGCAGTTCTTC.

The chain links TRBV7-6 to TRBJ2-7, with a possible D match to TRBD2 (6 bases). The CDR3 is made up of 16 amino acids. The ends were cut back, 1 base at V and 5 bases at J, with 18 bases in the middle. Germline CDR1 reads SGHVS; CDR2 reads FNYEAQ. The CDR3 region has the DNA TGTGCCAGCAGCTTAGGGAGGGCGGGATGGATCCACGAGCAGTACTTC. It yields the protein CASSLGRAGWIHEQYF.

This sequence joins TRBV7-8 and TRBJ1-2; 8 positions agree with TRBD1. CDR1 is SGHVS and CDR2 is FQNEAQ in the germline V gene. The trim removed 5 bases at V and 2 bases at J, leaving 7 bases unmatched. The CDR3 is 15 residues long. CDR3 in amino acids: CASSPGQGANYGYTF. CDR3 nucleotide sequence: TGTGCCAGCAGCCCCGGACAGGGAGCGAACTATGGCTACACCTTC.

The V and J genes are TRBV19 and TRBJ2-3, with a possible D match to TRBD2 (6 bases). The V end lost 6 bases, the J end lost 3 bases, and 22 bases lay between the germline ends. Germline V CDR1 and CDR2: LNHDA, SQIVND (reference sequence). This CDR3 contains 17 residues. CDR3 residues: CASRSPPGSTWTDTQYF. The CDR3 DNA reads TGTGCCAGTAGGTCACCCCCCGGGAGTACGTGGACAGATACGCAGTATTTT. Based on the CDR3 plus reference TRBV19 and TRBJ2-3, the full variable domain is DGGITQSPKYLFRKEGQNVTLSCEQNLNHDAMYWYRQDPGQGLRLIYYSQIVNDFQKGDIAEGYSVSREKKESFPLTVTSAQKNPTAFYLCASRSPPGSTWTDTQYFGPGTRLTVL.

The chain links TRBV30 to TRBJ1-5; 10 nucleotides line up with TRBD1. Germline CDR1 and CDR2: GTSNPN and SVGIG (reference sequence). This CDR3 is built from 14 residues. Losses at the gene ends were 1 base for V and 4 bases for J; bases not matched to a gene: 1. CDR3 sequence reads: CAWSADRGNQPQHF. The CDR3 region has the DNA TGTGCCTGGAGTGCGGACAGGGGGAATCAGCCCCAGCATTTT.

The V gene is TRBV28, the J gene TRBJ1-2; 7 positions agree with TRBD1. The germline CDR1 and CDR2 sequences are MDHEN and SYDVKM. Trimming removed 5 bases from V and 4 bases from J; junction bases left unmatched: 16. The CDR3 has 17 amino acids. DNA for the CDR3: TGTGCCAGCAGTGGAGCGACAGGGATCAAGATAGGCTATGGCTACACCTTC. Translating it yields CASSGATGIKIGYGYTF.

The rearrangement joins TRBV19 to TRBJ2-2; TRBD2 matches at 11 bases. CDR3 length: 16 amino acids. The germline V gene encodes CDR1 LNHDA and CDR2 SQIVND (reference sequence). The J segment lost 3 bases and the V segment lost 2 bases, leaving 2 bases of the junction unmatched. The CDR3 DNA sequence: TGTGCCAGTAGTATAATAGCGGGAGGGTACACCGGGGAGCTGTTTTTT. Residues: CASSIIAGGYTGELFF.